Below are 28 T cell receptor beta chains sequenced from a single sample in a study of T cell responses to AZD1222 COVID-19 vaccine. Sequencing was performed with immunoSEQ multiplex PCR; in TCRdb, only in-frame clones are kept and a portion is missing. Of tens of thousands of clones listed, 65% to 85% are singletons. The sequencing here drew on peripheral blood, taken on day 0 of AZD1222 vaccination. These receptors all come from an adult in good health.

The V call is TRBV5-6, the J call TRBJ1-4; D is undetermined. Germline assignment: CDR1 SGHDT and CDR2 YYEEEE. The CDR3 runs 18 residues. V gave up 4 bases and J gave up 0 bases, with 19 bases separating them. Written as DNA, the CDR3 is TGTGCCAGCAGCGCCCGTCCTTGGGCCACTGCAACTAATGAAAAACTGTTTTTT. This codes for CASSARPWATATNEKLFF. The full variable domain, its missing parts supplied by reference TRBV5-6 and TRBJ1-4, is DAGVTQSPTHLIKTRGQQVTLRCSPKSGHDTVSWYQQALGQGPQFIFQYYEEEERQRGNFPDRFSGHQFPNYSSELNVNALLLGDSALYLCASSARPWATATNEKLFFGSGTQLSVL.

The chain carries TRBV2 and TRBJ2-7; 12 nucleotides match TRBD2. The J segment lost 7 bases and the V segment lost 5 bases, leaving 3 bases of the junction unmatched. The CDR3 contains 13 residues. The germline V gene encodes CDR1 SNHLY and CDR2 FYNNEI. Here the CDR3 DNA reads TGTGCCAGCAGTTTAGGACTAGCGGGAGAGCAGTACTTC. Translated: CASSLGLAGEQYF.

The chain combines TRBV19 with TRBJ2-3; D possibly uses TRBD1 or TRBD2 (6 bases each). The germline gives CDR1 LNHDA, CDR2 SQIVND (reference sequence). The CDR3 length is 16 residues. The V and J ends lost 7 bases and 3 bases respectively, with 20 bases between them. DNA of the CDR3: TGTGCCAGTAAGGCGGGAAAGGACAGTGGGACAGATACGCAGTATTTT. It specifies CASKAGKDSGTDTQYF.

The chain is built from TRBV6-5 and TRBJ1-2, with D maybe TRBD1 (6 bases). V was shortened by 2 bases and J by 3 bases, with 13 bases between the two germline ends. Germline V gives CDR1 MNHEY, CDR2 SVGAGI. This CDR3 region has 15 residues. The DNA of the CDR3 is TGTGCCAGCAGTTACGGGGGCGCGAAGGACTATGGCTACACCTTC. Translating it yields CASSYGGAKDYGYTF.

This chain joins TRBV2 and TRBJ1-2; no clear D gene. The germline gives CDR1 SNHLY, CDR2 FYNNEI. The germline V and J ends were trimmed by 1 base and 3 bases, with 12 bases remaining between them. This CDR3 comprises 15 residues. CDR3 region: CASSEGVLGYYGYTF. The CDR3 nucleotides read TGTGCCAGCAGTGAAGGGGTTTTGGGGTACTATGGCTACACCTTC.

In DNA form, the CDR3 reads TGCGCCAGCAGCCCTCGGACAGGGGTGAGCTACGAGCAGTACTTC. Protein product: CASSPRTGVSYEQYF. The chain links TRBV5-1 to TRBJ2-7, with TRBD1 matching over 9 bases. Looked up from germline, CDR1 is SGHRS and CDR2 is YFSETQ. The CDR3 totals 15 residues. V dropped 4 bases and J dropped 3; count of bases not matched to a gene: 8.

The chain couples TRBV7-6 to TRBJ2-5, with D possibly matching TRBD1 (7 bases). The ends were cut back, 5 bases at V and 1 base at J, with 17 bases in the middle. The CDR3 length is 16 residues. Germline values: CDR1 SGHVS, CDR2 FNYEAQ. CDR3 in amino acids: CASSPRQGGPQETQYF. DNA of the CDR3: TGTGCCAGCAGCCCGAGACAGGGAGGACCCCAAGAGACCCAGTACTTC.

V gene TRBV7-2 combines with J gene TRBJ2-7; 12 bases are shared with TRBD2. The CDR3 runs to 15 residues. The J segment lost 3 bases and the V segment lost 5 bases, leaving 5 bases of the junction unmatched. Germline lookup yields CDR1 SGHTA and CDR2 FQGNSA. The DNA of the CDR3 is TGTGCCAGCAGCCCAACGGGACTAGCGGGCTACGAGCAGTACTTC. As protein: CASSPTGLAGYEQYF.

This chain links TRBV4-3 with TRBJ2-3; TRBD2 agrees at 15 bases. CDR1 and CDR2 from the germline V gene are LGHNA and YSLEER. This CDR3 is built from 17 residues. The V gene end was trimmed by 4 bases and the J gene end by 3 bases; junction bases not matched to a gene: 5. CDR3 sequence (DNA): TGCGCCAGCAGCCGGATCGGGACTAGCGGGGGGACAGATACGCAGTATTTT. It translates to CASSRIGTSGGTDTQYF.

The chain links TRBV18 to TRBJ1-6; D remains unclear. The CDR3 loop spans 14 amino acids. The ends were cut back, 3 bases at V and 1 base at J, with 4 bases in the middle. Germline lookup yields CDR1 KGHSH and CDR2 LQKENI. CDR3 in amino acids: CASSPWSYNSPLHF. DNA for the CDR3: TGTGCCAGCTCACCCTGGTCCTATAATTCACCCCTCCACTTT.

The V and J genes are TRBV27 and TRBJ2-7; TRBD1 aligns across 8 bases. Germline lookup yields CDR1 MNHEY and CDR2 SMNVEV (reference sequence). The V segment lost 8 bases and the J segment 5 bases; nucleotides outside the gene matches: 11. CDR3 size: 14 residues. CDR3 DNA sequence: TGTGCCAGCGCACCCGCAGGGGGCTGGAACGAGCAGTACTTC. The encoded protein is CASAPAGGWNEQYF.

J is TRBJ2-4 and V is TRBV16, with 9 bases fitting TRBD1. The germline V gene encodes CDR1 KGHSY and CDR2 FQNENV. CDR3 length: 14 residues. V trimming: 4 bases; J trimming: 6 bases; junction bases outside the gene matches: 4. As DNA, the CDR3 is TGTGCCAGCAGCCGGGGACAGGGATTAAACATTCAGTACTTC. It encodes CASSRGQGLNIQYF.

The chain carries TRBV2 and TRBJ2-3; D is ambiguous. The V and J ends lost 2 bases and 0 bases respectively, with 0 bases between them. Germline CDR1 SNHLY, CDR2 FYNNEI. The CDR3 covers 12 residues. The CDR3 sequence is CASSESTDTQYF. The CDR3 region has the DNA TGTGCCAGCAGTGAAAGCACAGATACGCAGTATTTT.

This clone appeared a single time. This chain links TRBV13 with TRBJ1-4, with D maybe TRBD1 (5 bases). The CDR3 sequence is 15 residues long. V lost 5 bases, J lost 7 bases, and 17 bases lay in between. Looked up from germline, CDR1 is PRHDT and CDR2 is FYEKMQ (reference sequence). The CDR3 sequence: CASSPGRDVGEKLFF. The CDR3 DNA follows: TGTGCCAGCAGCCCTGGTAGGGACGTGGGTGAAAAACTGTTTTTT.

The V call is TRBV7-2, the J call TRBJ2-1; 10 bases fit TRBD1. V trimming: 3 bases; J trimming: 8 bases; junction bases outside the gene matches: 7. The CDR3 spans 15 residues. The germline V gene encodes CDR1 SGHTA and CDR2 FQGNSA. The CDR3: CASSFLDRGWYEQFF. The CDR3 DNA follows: TGTGCCAGCAGCTTCCTGGACAGGGGGTGGTATGAGCAGTTCTTC.

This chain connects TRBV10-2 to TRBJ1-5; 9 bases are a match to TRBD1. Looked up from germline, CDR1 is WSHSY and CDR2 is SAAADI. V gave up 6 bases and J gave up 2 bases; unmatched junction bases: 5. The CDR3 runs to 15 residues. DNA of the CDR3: TGCGCCAGCAGGGGGGGACAGGGCCGCAATCAGCCCCAGCATTTT. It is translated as CASRGGQGRNQPQHF.

The CDR3 DNA follows: TGTGCCAGCAGTAACCGAGGGGGGGCGGATGGCTACACCTTC. Protein: CASSNRGGADGYTF. The rearrangement joins TRBV25-1 to TRBJ1-2; the D gene is possibly TRBD1 (6 bases). V lost 5 bases, J lost 6 bases, and 16 bases lay in between. Germline V gene data show CDR1 as MGHDK and CDR2 as SYGVNS. This CDR3 is 14 amino acids long.

CDR3 bases: TGTGCCAGCAGCCCAACTCAGGGTCAAGAGACCCAGTACTTC. Protein product: CASSPTQGQETQYF. The chain couples TRBV7-9 to TRBJ2-5; D is possibly TRBD1 (5 bases). The CDR3 is 14 residues long. Germline CDR1 is SEHNR and CDR2 is FQNEAQ (reference sequence). V gave up 5 bases and J gave up 2 bases, with 12 bases separating them.

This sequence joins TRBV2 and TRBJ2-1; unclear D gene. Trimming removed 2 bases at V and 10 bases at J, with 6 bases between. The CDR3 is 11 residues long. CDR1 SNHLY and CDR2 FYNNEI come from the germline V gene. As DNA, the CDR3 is TGTGCCAGCAGTGAAACGGAGGAGCAGTTCTTC. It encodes CASSETEEQFF.

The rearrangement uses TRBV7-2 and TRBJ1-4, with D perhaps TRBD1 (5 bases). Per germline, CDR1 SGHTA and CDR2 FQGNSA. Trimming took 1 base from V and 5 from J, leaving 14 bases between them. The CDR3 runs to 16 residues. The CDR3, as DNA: TGTGCCAGCAGCTTAGGTCAGGGAAGGAGAAATGAAAAACTGTTTTTT. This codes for CASSLGQGRRNEKLFF. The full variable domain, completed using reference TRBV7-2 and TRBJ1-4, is GAGVSQSPSNKVTEKGKDVELRCDPISGHTALYWYRQSLGQGLEFLIYFQGNSAPDKSGLPSDRFSAERTGGSVSTLTIQRTQQEDSAVYLCASSLGQGRRNEKLFFGSGTQLSVL.

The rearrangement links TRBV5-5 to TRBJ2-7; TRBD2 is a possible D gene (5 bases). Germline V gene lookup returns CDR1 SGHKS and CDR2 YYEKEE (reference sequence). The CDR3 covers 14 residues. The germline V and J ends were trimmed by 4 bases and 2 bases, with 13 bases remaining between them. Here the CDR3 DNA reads TGTGCCAGCAGCGCGGAGGTAGGGACCTACGAGCAGTACTTC. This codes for CASSAEVGTYEQYF.

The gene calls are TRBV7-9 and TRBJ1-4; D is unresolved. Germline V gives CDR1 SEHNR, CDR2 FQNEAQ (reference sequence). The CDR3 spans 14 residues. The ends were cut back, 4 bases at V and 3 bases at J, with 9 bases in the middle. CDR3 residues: CASSWTDANEKLFF. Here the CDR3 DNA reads TGTGCCAGCAGCTGGACGGATGCTAATGAAAAACTGTTTTTT.

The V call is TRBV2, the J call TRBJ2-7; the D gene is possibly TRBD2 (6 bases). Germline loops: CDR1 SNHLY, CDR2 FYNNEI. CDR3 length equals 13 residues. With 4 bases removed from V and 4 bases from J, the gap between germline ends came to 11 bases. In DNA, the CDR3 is TGTGCCAGCAGTGTTCGGGGGTATTACGAGCAGTACTTC. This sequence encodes CASSVRGYYEQYF.

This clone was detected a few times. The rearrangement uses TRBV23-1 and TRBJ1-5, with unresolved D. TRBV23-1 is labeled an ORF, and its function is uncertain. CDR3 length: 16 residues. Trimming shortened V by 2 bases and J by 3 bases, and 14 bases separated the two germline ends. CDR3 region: CASSQECSGFNQPQHF. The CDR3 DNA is TGCGCCAGCAGTCAAGAATGTTCAGGCTTCAATCAGCCCCAGCATTTT.

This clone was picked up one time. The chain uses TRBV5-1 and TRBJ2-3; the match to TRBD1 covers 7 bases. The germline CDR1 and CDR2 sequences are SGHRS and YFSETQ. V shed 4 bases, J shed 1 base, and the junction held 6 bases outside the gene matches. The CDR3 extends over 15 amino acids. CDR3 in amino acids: CASSPDRVRTDTQYF. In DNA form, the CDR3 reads TGCGCCAGCAGCCCCGACAGGGTACGCACAGATACGCAGTATTTT.

DNA for the CDR3: TGTGCCAGCATGGCGGACAGGGGCGACACTGAAGCTTTCTTT. As protein: CASMADRGDTEAFF. The rearrangement uses TRBV6-5 and TRBJ1-1; TRBD1 aligns across 9 bases. This CDR3 contains 14 residues. Germline V gene lookup returns CDR1 MNHEY and CDR2 SVGAGI. The V segment lost 7 bases and the J segment 3 bases; nucleotides outside the gene matches: 6.

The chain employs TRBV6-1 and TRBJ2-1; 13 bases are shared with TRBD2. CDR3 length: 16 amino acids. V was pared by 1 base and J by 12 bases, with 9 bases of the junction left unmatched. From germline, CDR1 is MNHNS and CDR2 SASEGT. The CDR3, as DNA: TGTGCCAGCAGTGAAGTAACTAGCGGGGGGGGGCAGAGGCAGTTCTTC. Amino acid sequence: CASSEVTSGGGQRQFF.

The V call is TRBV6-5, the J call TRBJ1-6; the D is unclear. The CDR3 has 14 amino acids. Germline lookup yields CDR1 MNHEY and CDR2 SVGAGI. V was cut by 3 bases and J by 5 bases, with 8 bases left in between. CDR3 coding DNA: TGTGCCAGCAGTTATGGTCAGAATAATTCACCCCTCCACTTT. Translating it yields CASSYGQNNSPLHF.